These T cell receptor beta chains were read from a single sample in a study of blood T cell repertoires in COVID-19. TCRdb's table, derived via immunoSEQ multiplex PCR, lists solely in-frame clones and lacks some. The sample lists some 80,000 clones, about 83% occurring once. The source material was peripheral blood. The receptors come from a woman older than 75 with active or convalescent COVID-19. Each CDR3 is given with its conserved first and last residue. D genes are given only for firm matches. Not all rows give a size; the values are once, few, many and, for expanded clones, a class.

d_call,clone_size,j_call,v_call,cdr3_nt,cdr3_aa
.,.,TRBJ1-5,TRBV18,TGTGCCAGCTCACCGCCACGGGCTACGGGACAGCCCCAGCATTTT,CASSPPRATGQPQHF
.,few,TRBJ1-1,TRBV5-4,TGTGCCAGCAGCACCGGGACAACCAACACTGAAGCTTTCTTT,CASSTGTTNTEAFF
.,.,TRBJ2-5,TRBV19,TGTGCCAGTAGTCAGGGTAGGGAGACCCAGTACTTC,CASSQGRETQYF
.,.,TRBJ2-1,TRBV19,TGTGCCAGTAGTATGGCGGGTTCCTACAATGAGCAGTTCTTC,CASSMAGSYNEQFF
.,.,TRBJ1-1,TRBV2,TGTGCCGACCGGAGGCAGACAAACACTGAAGCTTTCTTT,CADRRQTNTEAFF
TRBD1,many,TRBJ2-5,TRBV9,TGTGCCAGCAGCGGTACAGGGGGCGCGGAGACCCAGTACTTC,CASSGTGGAETQYF
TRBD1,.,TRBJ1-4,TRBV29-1,TGCAGCGTAGAACAGGGGGCCCGAGGAAAACTGTTTTTT,CSVEQGARGKLFF
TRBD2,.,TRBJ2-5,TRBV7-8,TGTGCCAGCAGCTCGGGACTAGCGGGGGGGCCAGAGACCCAGTACTTC,CASSSGLAGGPETQYF
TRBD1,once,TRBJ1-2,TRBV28,TGTGCCAGCATCCCCGGGGACAGGGTGTCTGGCTATGGCTACACCTTC,CASIPGDRVSGYGYTF
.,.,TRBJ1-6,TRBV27,TGTGCCACCACACGGACACTTAATAATTCACCCCTCCACTTT,CATTRTLNNSPLHF
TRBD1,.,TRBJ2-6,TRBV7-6,TGTGCCAGCAGCGCCCGGGACAGCCACCGGGTTGGGGCCAACGTCCTGACTTTC,CASSARDSHRVGANVLTF
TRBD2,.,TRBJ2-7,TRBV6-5,TGTGCCAGCAGTCCGCGGGGGTACGAGCAGTACTTC,CASSPRGYEQYF
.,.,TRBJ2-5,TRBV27,TGTGCCAGCAGACAACAGTACCAAGAGACCCAGTACTTC,CASRQQYQETQYF
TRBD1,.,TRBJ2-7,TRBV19,TGTGCCAGTAGTATCGGACAGGGGTCCGCCTACGAGCAGTACTTC,CASSIGQGSAYEQYF
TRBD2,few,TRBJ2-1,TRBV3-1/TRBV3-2,TGTGCCAGCAGCCACAGCGGGGGGGCTCACAATGAGCAGTTCTTC,CASSHSGGAHNEQFF
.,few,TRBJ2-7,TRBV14,TGTGCCAGCAGCCTCCTGGGGGGGACAACCTACGAGCAGTACTTC,CASSLLGGTTYEQYF
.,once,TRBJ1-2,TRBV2,TGTGCCAGCAGTGCAACAGGGACCTATGGCTACACCTTC,CASSATGTYGYTF
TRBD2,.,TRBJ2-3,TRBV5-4,TGTGCCAGCACCACGAGAGCTAGCGGTAACACAGATACGCAGTATTTT,CASTTRASGNTDTQYF
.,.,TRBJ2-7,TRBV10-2,TGCGCCAGCAGTGATCTGTCTATATACCCCGAGTTAGTTGAGCAGTACTTC,CASSDLSIYPELVEQYF
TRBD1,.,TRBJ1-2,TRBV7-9,TGTGCCAGCAGCCGGCTGACAGGGGACGGCTATGGCTACACCTTC,CASSRLTGDGYGYTF
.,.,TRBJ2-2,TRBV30,TGTGCCTGCCCGCGGGGCGGGCGGAACACCGGGGAGCTGTTTTTT,CACPRGGRNTGELFF
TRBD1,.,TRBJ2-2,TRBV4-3,TGCGCCAGCAGCCATGCAGACAGGGTCACCGGGGAGCTGTTTTTT,CASSHADRVTGELFF
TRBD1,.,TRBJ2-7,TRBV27,TGTGCCAGCAGTTTCGGACAGGGGCGTTCCTACGAGCAGTACTTC,CASSFGQGRSYEQYF
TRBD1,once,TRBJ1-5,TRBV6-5,TGTGCCAGCAGCTCCACAGGGGAGGGCAATCAGCCCCAGCATTTT,CASSSTGEGNQPQHF
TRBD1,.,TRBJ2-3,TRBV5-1,TGCGCCAGCAGCTCGACCGGGACAGGATCCACTAGCACAGATACGCAGTATTTT,CASSSTGTGSTSTDTQYF
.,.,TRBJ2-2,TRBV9,TGTGCCAGCACCCCGGGGGGGGCAGGGGGCACCGGGGAGCTGTTTTTT,CASTPGGAGGTGELFF
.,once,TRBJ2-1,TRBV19,TGTGCCAGTAGTAGCGGGTACTCCTACAATGAGCAGTTCTTC,CASSSGYSYNEQFF
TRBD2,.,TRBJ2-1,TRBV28,TGTGCCAGCAGCTCGGGGGGGCTCAGGAATGAGCAGTTCTTC,CASSSGGLRNEQFF
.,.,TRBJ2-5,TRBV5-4,TGTGCCAGCAGCACACGCCAAGAGACCCAGTACTTC,CASSTRQETQYF
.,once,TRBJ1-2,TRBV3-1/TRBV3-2,TGTGCCAGCAGCCAAGGATCTGGACAGCGCTATGGCTACACCTTC,CASSQGSGQRYGYTF
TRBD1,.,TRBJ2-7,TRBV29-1,TGCAGCGTGGGCTCGGACAGGGCTTACGAGCAGTACTTC,CSVGSDRAYEQYF
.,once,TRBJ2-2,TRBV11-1,TGTGCCAGCCGGGGATTTGTCGGGGAGCTGTTTTTT,CASRGFVGELFF
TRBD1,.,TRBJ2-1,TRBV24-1,TGTGCCACCAGTGATTTTAGGGGACAGCACAATGAGCAGTTCTTC,CATSDFRGQHNEQFF
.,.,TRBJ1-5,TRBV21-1,TGTGCCAGCAGCGGCGGGGGGGGCAATCAGCCCCAGCATTTT,CASSGGGGNQPQHF
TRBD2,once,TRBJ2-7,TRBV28,TGTGCCAGCAGTCCCTTGCTAGCGGGGGCCTACGAGCAGTACTTC,CASSPLLAGAYEQYF
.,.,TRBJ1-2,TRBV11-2,TGTGCCAGCAGCTTAGACAGGGTCGGCTACACCTTC,CASSLDRVGYTF
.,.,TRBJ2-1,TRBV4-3,TGCGCCAGCAGCCAAGGGTCTAGCTCCTACAATGAGCAGTTCTTC,CASSQGSSSYNEQFF
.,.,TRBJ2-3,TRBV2,TGTGCCAGCAGTGAACAGGGCGGCGCAGATACGCAGTATTTT,CASSEQGGADTQYF
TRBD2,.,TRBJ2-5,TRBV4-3,TGCGCCAGCAGCCAAGAGCGGGGGGGCCTCGAGACCCAGTACTTC,CASSQERGGLETQYF
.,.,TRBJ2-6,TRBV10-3,TGTGCCATCGAGGGAGGGGCCAACGTCCTGACTTTC,CAIEGGANVLTF
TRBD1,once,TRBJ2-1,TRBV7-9,TGTGCCAGCAGCTTCCCAGGGGGCTACAATGAGCAGTTCTTC,CASSFPGGYNEQFF
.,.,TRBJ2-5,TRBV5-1,TGCGCCAGCAGCCTAGGTTCTAAAGAGACCCAGTACTTC,CASSLGSKETQYF
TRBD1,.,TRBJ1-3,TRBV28,TGTGCCAGCAGCGAACGACAGGGGGCCGTCGGAAACACCATATATTTT,CASSERQGAVGNTIYF
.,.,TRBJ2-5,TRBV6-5,TGTGCCAGCAGCATAATCAGGGGAGAGACCCAGTACTTC,CASSIIRGETQYF
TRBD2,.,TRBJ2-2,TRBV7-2,TGTGCCAGCAGCCGGACTAGCGGGGGGGCCCGAACCGGGGAGCTGTTTTTT,CASSRTSGGARTGELFF
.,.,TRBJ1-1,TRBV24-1,TGTGCCACCAGTGATCCCGGACGGGGGAACACTGAAGCTTTCTTT,CATSDPGRGNTEAFF
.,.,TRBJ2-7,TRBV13,TGTGCCAGCAGCTTATACGGGTTGAGCTCCTACGAGCAGTACTTC,CASSLYGLSSYEQYF
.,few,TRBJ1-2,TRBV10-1,TGCGCCGCCGGGGTGGCGCCTGGCTACACCTTC,CAAGVAPGYTF
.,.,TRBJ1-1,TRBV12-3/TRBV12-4,TGTGCCAGCAGTTTAGAGGGGACTGAAGCTTTCTTT,CASSLEGTEAFF
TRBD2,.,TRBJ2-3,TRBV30,TGTGCCTGGAGTGTGGGTAGCGGGGCAGATACGCAGTATTTT,CAWSVGSGADTQYF
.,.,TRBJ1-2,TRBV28,TGTGCCAGCAGCCTTCCTAGTCAGTGGTATGGCTACACCTTC,CASSLPSQWYGYTF
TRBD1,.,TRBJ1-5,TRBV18,TGTGCCAGCTCACCTGGACAGGAAAACAATCAGCCCCAGCATTTT,CASSPGQENNQPQHF
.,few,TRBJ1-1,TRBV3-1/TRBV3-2,TGTGCCAGCAGCCAAGAACGAGGGAGGGGGATGAACACTGAAGCTTTCTTT,CASSQERGRGMNTEAFF
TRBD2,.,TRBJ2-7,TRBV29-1,TGCAGCGTCAGATCGGCACTAGCGGGGGGGCGGGGCGAGCAGTACTTC,CSVRSALAGGRGEQYF
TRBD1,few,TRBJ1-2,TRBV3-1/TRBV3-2,TGTGCCAGCAGCCTCAGGGGGGTCAGCTCTAACTATGGCTACACCTTC,CASSLRGVSSNYGYTF
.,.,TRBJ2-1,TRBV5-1,TGCGCCAGCAGCTTGGCCATCTACAATGAGCAGTTCTTC,CASSLAIYNEQFF
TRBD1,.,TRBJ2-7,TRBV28,TGTGCCAGCACCCGACAGGGGCGGACCTACGAGCAGTACTTC,CASTRQGRTYEQYF
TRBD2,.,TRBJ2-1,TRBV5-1,TGCGCCAGCAGCCCTCAGGTTTTGAGCGGGGTCAATGAGCAGTTCTTC,CASSPQVLSGVNEQFF